Sequencing of this T cell receptor beta chain was carried out in a study of blood T cell repertoires in COVID-19. The CDR3 is made up of 14 amino acids. The germline V gene has CDR1 SGHRS and CDR2 YFSETQ. The V gene lost 1 base and the J gene lost 0 bases, with 4 bases spanning the gap. Assay: immunoSEQ multiplex PCR; the TCRdb copy retains only in-frame clones and omits some. The sample holds approximately 410,000 clones, roughly 88% seen once. Sequencing was done on a sample of peripheral blood. The clonotype originates from a woman aged 25 to 39 with active or convalescent COVID-19. This chain connects TRBV5-1 to TRBJ2-2, with D unclear. The CDR3 spells CASSLLPNTGELFF. The CDR3 nucleotides are TGCGCCAGCAGCTTGCTACCGAACACCGGGGAGCTGTTTTTT.